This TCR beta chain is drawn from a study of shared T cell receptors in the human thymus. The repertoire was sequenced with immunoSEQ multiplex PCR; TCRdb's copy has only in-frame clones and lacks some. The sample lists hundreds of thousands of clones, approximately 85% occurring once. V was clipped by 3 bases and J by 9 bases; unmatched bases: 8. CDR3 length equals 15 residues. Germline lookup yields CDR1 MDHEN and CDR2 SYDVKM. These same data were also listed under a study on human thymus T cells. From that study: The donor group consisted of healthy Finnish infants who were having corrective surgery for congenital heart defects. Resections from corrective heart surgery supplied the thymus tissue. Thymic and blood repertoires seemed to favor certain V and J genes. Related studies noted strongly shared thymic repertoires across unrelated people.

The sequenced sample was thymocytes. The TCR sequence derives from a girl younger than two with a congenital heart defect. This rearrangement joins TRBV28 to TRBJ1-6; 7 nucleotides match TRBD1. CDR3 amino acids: CASSFSEGARSPLHF. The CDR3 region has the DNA TGTGCCAGCAGTTTTTCTGAGGGGGCGCGTTCACCCCTCCACTTT.